These 32 T cell receptor beta chains share one sample of origin, sequenced in a study of T cells in Graves' hyperthyroidism and ophthalmopathy. RNA transcripts provided the source from which TCR beta CDR3 regions were amplified. With the HTBI primer set, the TCR CDR3 went through a first round of RT-PCR. TCRdb recomputed calls from the multiplex PCR reads with MiXCR, one row per CDR3 protein. The sample carries hundreds of thousands of distinct CDR3 sequences, around 39% recorded once. The specimen sequenced was blood. The receptors shown here come from a man younger than 35 with Graves' hyperthyroidism.

The gene calls are TRBV20-1 and TRBJ2-7; possibly TRBD1 for D (6 bases). V was shortened by 3 bases and J by 3 bases, with 12 bases between the two germline ends. The CDR3 runs 13 residues. CDR1 is DFQATT, CDR2 SNEGSKA, per germline (reference sequence). CDR3 amino acids: CSASRLGGYEQYF. The CDR3 DNA reads TGCAGTGCTAGTCGGTTAGGGGGCTACGAGCAGTACTTC.

V gene TRBV6-5 combines with J gene TRBJ1-5; TRBD1 matches 8 bases. V dropped 5 bases and J dropped 6; count of bases not matched to a gene: 6. CDR3 length: 14 amino acids. Germline V gene data show CDR1 as MNHEY and CDR2 as SVGAGI. The CDR3 sequence: CASSPWTGSQPQHF. CDR3 bases: TGTGCCAGCAGTCCGTGGACAGGGAGTCAGCCCCAGCATTTT.

V is TRBV4-2 and J is TRBJ2-2, with D possibly matching TRBD2 (7 bases). V was shortened by 7 bases and J by 0 bases, with 12 bases between the two germline ends. CDR3 length: 15 amino acids. CDR1 and CDR2 from the germline V gene are LGHNA and YNFKEQ. CDR3 in amino acids: CASKGGGTNTGELFF. The DNA for the CDR3 is TGTGCCAGCAAGGGAGGGGGGACGAACACCGGGGAGCTGTTTTTT.

The rearrangement joins TRBV7-3 to TRBJ1-1; D unresolved. Germline V gene data show CDR1 as SGHTA and CDR2 as FQGTGA. With 6 bases removed from V and 1 base from J, the gap between germline ends came to 12 bases. CDR3 length: 14 amino acids. As DNA, the CDR3 is TGTGCCAGCAGTCCCCTCCGGGAGAACACTGAAGCTTTCTTT. Its translation: CASSPLRENTEAFF.

The rearrangement uses TRBV7-9 and TRBJ2-7, with 8 bases lining up with TRBD1. This CDR3 spans 12 amino acids. The V segment lost 6 bases and the J segment 5 bases; nucleotides outside the gene matches: 3. Germline V gene data show CDR1 as SEHNR and CDR2 as FQNEAQ (reference sequence). The CDR3 region is CASRTGENEQYF. The CDR3 DNA sequence: TGTGCCAGCAGGACAGGGGAGAACGAGCAGTACTTC.

This clonotype occurred a few times. The chain links TRBV12-3 or TRBV12-4 to TRBJ2-5; tentatively, D is TRBD2 (5 bases). This CDR3 is 15 amino acids long. The V gene lost 1 base and the J gene lost 3 bases, with 12 bases spanning the gap. DNA for the CDR3: TGTGCCAGCAGTTTAGGAGGGCTAGTCAAAGAGACCCAGTACTTC. It translates to CASSLGGLVKETQYF.

The V call is TRBV20-1, the J call TRBJ2-5; TRBD2 might be the D (5 bases). This CDR3 region has 11 residues. Per germline, CDR1 DFQATT and CDR2 SNEGSKA (reference sequence). Trimming removed 3 bases from V and 5 bases from J, with 7 bases in between. CDR3 in DNA: TGCAGTGCTAGTCAGCGGGAGACCCAGTACTTC. Translated: CSASQRETQYF.

This chain links TRBV10-2 with TRBJ2-2; 10 bases map to TRBD1. V gave up 3 bases and J gave up 7 bases; unmatched junction bases: 20. Germline V gene lookup returns CDR1 WSHSY and CDR2 SAAADI. The CDR3 is made up of 20 amino acids. The DNA of the CDR3 is TGCGCCAGCAGTGATAGGGCCAGGCCCACAGGCGGACAGGGGGTCGGGGAGCTGTTTTTT. Translation gives CASSDRARPTGGQGVGELFF.

The V gene is TRBV29-1, the J gene TRBJ1-5, with D perhaps TRBD1 (6 bases). Germline V gene data show CDR1 as SQVTM and CDR2 as ANQGSEA. Trimming cost V 6 bases and J 0 bases, with 15 bases left between them. This CDR3 has 15 residues. CDR3 region: CSVLDRTYSNQPQHF. The CDR3 DNA follows: TGCAGCGTCCTTGACAGGACCTATAGCAATCAGCCCCAGCATTTT.

On this clonotype: The conserved final phenylalanine or tryptophan is absent from the CDR3, which likely points to a read error. The DNA is omitted, as the CDR3 cannot be located on it reliably, and the CDR3 follows TCRdb's listing. The rearrangement links TRBV15 to TRBJ1-4; the table's D call, TRBD1, has no DNA check behind it. The V gene's germline CDR1 is LNHNV and CDR2 YYDKDF (reference sequence). Ends included, the CDR3 has 8 residues. Here the CDR3 reads CATSAPGG.

In nucleotides, the CDR3 is TGTGCCAGCAGCGGGACAATGGCCTATGGCTACACCTTC. It codes for CASSGTMAYGYTF. The chain is built from TRBV10-3 and TRBJ1-2, with D tentatively TRBD1 (6 bases). The V end lost 10 bases, the J end lost 4 bases, and 16 bases lay between the germline ends. Germline CDR1 and CDR2: ENHRY and SYGVKD. This CDR3 contains 13 residues.

Concerning this clonotype itself: A much larger clone differs from this one at a single base, so this may be a read error. The genes are TRBV5-1 and TRBJ2-7; 7 bases are shared with TRBD1. The CDR3 spans 15 residues. With V trimmed by 1 base and J by 2 bases, 6 bases remained unmatched. Germline CDR1 reads SGHRS; CDR2 reads YFSETQ. The CDR3 reads CASSLNRQGAYEQYF. The CDR3 DNA reads TGCGCCAGCAGCTTGAATCGGCAGGGGGCCTACGAGCAGTACTTC.

The chain has TRBV20-1 and TRBJ2-5, with TRBD1 matching 9 bases. The CDR3 contains 14 residues. The trim removed 1 base at V and 4 bases at J, leaving 4 bases unmatched. Per germline, CDR1 DFQATT and CDR2 SNEGSKA (reference sequence). The CDR3 DNA is TGCAGTGCTAGAGGGACAGGGGATGGAGAGACCCAGTACTTC. It is translated as CSARGTGDGETQYF.

This chain uses TRBV20-1 with TRBJ1-6, with 7 bases aligning to TRBD1. The J segment lost 0 bases and the V segment lost 6 bases, leaving 8 bases of the junction unmatched. The CDR3 runs to 16 residues. Germline CDR1 and CDR2: DFQATT and SNEGSKA (reference sequence). This chain's CDR3 is CSARGTANSYNSPLHF. For the CDR3, the DNA is TGCAGTGCGCGAGGGACAGCCAACTCCTATAATTCACCCCTCCACTTT.

The count of this clonotype is one. The chain uses TRBV15 and TRBJ2-1, with TRBD2 matching 13 bases. CDR1 and CDR2 from the germline V gene are LNHNV and YYDKDF (reference sequence). This CDR3 has 15 residues. The V and J ends lost 4 bases and 13 bases, in that order; junction bases with no gene match: 10. CDR3 sequence: CATSNGLGLAGDQFF. DNA of the CDR3: TGTGCCACCAGCAACGGACTAGGACTAGCGGGAGATCAGTTCTTC.

The CDR3 DNA sequence: TGTGCCAGCAGTGGTCGATCGGGACAGTACCAAGAGACCCAGTACTTC. It is translated as CASSGRSGQYQETQYF. The chain employs TRBV25-1 and TRBJ2-5; the match to TRBD1 covers 7 bases. V gave up 4 bases and J gave up 0 bases; unmatched junction bases: 8. This CDR3 is 16 amino acids long. Germline CDR1 is MGHDK and CDR2 is SYGVNS.

This chain joins TRBV19 and TRBJ2-7; 7 bases match TRBD2. Per germline, CDR1 LNHDA and CDR2 SQIVND (reference sequence). V shed 5 bases and J 2 bases; nucleotides not matched to a gene: 9. The CDR3 runs 15 residues. CDR3 residues: CASSPRSGTPYEQYF. The CDR3, as DNA: TGTGCCAGTAGTCCAAGAAGCGGGACCCCCTACGAGCAGTACTTC.

This sequence joins TRBV10-1 and TRBJ2-7, with 7 bases lining up with TRBD2. V shed 6 bases, J shed 0 bases, and the junction held 14 bases outside the gene matches. The germline CDR1 and CDR2 sequences are WNHNN and SYGVQD (reference sequence). This CDR3 is 17 amino acids long. The chain's CDR3 is CASRGGNLAASSYEQYF. CDR3 coding DNA: TGCGCCAGCAGGGGGGGGAACCTAGCGGCTAGCTCCTACGAGCAGTACTTC.

This clonotype was observed a few times. The chain couples TRBV19 to TRBJ1-5; D might be TRBD1 (5 bases). V shed 7 bases and J shed 1 base, with 14 bases lying between them. Looked up from germline, CDR1 is LNHDA and CDR2 is SQIVND (reference sequence). The CDR3 runs to 15 residues. The CDR3, as DNA: TGTGCCAGTACGGATGTAAGGGGCAGCAATCAGCCCCAGCATTTT. Translation: CASTDVRGSNQPQHF. The variable domain in full, completed from reference TRBV19 and TRBJ1-5, reads DGGITQSPKYLFRKEGQNVTLSCEQNLNHDAMYWYRQDPGQGLRLIYYSQIVNDFQKGDIAEGYSVSREKKESFPLTVTSAQKNPTAFYLCASTDVRGSNQPQHFGDGTRLSIL.

This clonotype was seen a few times. The chain is built from TRBV4-1 and TRBJ2-5; D remains unclear. V dropped 2 bases and J dropped 5 bases, with 15 bases sitting between them. CDR1 is MGHRA, CDR2 YSYEKL, per germline. The CDR3 has 15 amino acids. The CDR3 is CASSQTTAMAETQYF. CDR3 in DNA: TGCGCCAGCAGCCAAACCACGGCTATGGCCGAGACCCAGTACTTC.

The chain combines TRBV11-2 with TRBJ2-7; perhaps TRBD1 as D (6 bases). V lost 5 bases, J lost 5 bases, and 19 bases lay in between. The CDR3 has 15 amino acids. The germline CDR1 and CDR2 sequences are SGHAT and FQNNGV. CDR3 protein: CASSPKGGPFDEQYF. The CDR3 region has the DNA TGTGCCAGCAGCCCGAAAGGGGGACCGTTCGACGAGCAGTACTTC.

In its sample, this clonotype was seen many times. The V call is TRBV19, the J call TRBJ1-2, with D hard to call. The V end was cut by 7 bases, the J end by 5 bases, with 11 bases between. CDR1 and CDR2 (germline): LNHDA, SQIVND (reference sequence). The CDR3 contains 12 residues. CDR3 in amino acids: CASMLEGYGYTF. As DNA, the CDR3 is TGTGCCAGTATGCTAGAGGGTTATGGCTACACCTTC.

The gene calls are TRBV5-1 and TRBJ1-1; TRBD1 agrees at 7 bases. CDR1 is SGHRS and CDR2 is YFSETQ in the germline V gene. V was pared by 2 bases and J by 3 bases, with 7 bases of the junction left unmatched. This CDR3 comprises 15 residues. CDR3 nucleotide sequence: TGCGCCAGCAGCTTCTCGCAGGGGGAGGACACTGAAGCTTTCTTT. Encoded protein: CASSFSQGEDTEAFF.

Ten or more counts support this clonotype. The chain joins TRBV19 to TRBJ1-5, with TRBD1 matching 8 bases. Looked up from germline, CDR1 is LNHDA and CDR2 is SQIVND (reference sequence). V was pared by 3 bases and J by 7 bases, with 5 bases of the junction left unmatched. This CDR3 has 14 amino acids. The CDR3 DNA reads TGTGCCAGTAGTATTGACAGGGGAGGGCAGCCCCAGCATTTT. This translates into CASSIDRGGQPQHF. The full variable domain, its missing parts supplied by reference TRBV19 and TRBJ1-5, is DGGITQSPKYLFRKEGQNVTLSCEQNLNHDAMYWYRQDPGQGLRLIYYSQIVNDFQKGDIAEGYSVSREKKESFPLTVTSAQKNPTAFYLCASSIDRGGQPQHFGDGTRLSIL.

This clonotype was found many times. The J gene is TRBJ2-7, the V gene TRBV7-2, with 7 bases identical to TRBD2. CDR3 length equals 14 residues. V was clipped by 1 base and J by 5 bases; unmatched bases: 5. Germline V gene lookup returns CDR1 SGHTA and CDR2 FQGNSA. As DNA, the CDR3 is TGTGCCAGCAGCTTAGATTCGGGAGGTAACGAGCAGTACTTC. This gives the protein CASSLDSGGNEQYF.

This clonotype was picked up many times. J is TRBJ2-7 and V is TRBV7-9; tentative D call: TRBD2 (6 bases). Trimming removed 5 bases at V and 6 bases at J, with 11 bases between. CDR3 length: 12 residues. Germline V CDR1 and CDR2: SEHNR, FQNEAQ (reference sequence). The CDR3 protein is CASSLPSVEQYF. The CDR3 DNA is TGTGCCAGCAGCCTTCCTAGCGTCGAGCAGTACTTC.

This clonotype appeared many times. The rearrangement joins TRBV29-1 to TRBJ1-5; D remains unclear. Trimming removed 7 bases at V and 5 bases at J, with 12 bases between. There are 12 residues in the CDR3. CDR1 is SQVTM and CDR2 is ANQGSEA in the germline V gene. CDR3 DNA: TGCAGCGCTGTGGACGGTCATCAGCCCCAGCATTTT. This gives the protein CSAVDGHQPQHF.

In its sample, this clonotype was seen once. V and J are TRBV19 and TRBJ1-1, with D maybe TRBD1 (6 bases). The germline V gene has CDR1 LNHDA and CDR2 SQIVND (reference sequence). The V gene lost 2 bases and the J gene lost 3 bases, with 10 bases spanning the gap. This CDR3 comprises 14 residues. The CDR3, as DNA: TGTGCCAGTAGTATACGGGGGCAAGACACTGAAGCTTTCTTT. The encoded protein is CASSIRGQDTEAFF.

The chain combines TRBV29-1 with TRBJ2-7; no firm D call. The CDR3 is 9 residues long. V lost 8 bases, J lost 6 bases, and 8 bases lay in between. The V gene's germline CDR1 is SQVTM and CDR2 ANQGSEA. The chain's CDR3 is CSPGVEQYF. CDR3 in DNA: TGCAGCCCGGGTGTCGAGCAGTACTTC.

The V and J genes are TRBV20-1 and TRBJ1-4; D remains unclear. The CDR3 sequence is 15 residues long. Germline CDR1 DFQATT, CDR2 SNEGSKA (reference sequence). V was shortened by 3 bases and J by 2 bases, with 13 bases between the two germline ends. The CDR3 region has the DNA TGCAGTGCTAGGTCGGCGGGGTTTACTAATGAAAAACTGTTTTTT. Translating it yields CSARSAGFTNEKLFF.

The sample holds a few counts of this clonotype. The chain carries TRBV19 and TRBJ1-4; D remains unclear. CDR3 length: 15 amino acids. V dropped 3 bases and J dropped 7 bases, with 15 bases sitting between them. Germline loops: CDR1 LNHDA, CDR2 SQIVND (reference sequence). CDR3 sequence (DNA): TGTGCCAGTAGTATGGGGAGCCGGCAAGCTGAAAAACTGTTTTTT. It encodes CASSMGSRQAEKLFF.

This clonotype was detected a few times. The chain combines TRBV5-1 with TRBJ1-1; TRBD1 matches 8 bases. CDR3 size: 15 residues. Germline V gene data show CDR1 as SGHRS and CDR2 as YFSETQ. V trimming: 4 bases; J trimming: 1 base; junction bases outside the gene matches: 6. Here the CDR3 reads CASSRDRPSNTEAFF. The CDR3 DNA reads as TGCGCCAGCAGCAGGGACAGGCCATCGAACACTGAAGCTTTCTTT.